These 4 T cell receptor beta chains were sequenced from one sample in a study of T cell repertoires in cytomegalovirus infection. These receptors are not linked to any known antigen. TCRdb used MiXCR to reprocess the reads, holding one entry per CDR3 protein. The sample includes about 78,000 distinct CDR3 sequences, 35% to 50% seen only once; the top ten take approximately 95%. The material was CD8+ T cells from cultured PBMCs, obtained from culture after CMV antigen stimulation. These receptors were obtained from a human donor in good health (CMV status not recorded). Some clones in this sample may be carry-over from other donors' samples.

The J gene is TRBJ1-2, the V gene TRBV29-1; D is perhaps TRBD1 (6 bases). Per the germline V gene, CDR1 is SQVTM and CDR2 is ANQGSEA. The CDR3 spans 15 residues. With 3 bases removed from V and 0 bases from J, the gap between germline ends came to 14 bases. The CDR3 DNA follows: TGCAGCGTTGATATTTGGACAGACACTAACTATGGCTACACCTTC. It is translated as CSVDIWTDTNYGYTF. The full variable domain, rest sourced from reference TRBV29-1 and TRBJ1-2, is SAVISQKPSRDICQRGTSLTIQCQVDSQVTMMFWYRQQPGQSLTLIATANQGSEATYESGFVIDKFPISRPNLTFSTLTVSNMSPEDSSIYLCSVDIWTDTNYGYTFGSGTRLTVV.

The V call is TRBV27, the J call TRBJ2-1; 9 nucleotides line up with TRBD1. The ends lost 5 bases at V and 2 bases at J; junction bases unmatched: 1. Germline CDR1 is MNHEY and CDR2 is SMNVEV (reference sequence). The CDR3 runs 14 residues. The CDR3 coding sequence is TGTGCCAGCAGTAGGGACAGGGCCTACAATGAGCAGTTCTTC. Translating it yields CASSRDRAYNEQFF.

A few counts support this clonotype. This chain connects TRBV27 to TRBJ1-4; maybe TRBD1 (5 bases). The germline V and J ends were trimmed by 5 bases and 0 bases, with 13 bases remaining between them. The CDR3 has 16 amino acids. In germline, CDR1 is MNHEY, CDR2 SMNVEV (reference sequence). CDR3 residues: CASSPETASTNEKLFF. The CDR3 bases are TGTGCCAGCAGTCCCGAGACAGCCTCAACTAATGAAAAACTGTTTTTT.

This chain links TRBV5-6 with TRBJ1-1, with D unclear. CDR1 SGHDT and CDR2 YYEEEE come from the germline V gene. Trimming removed 3 bases from V and 8 bases from J, with 8 bases in between. CDR3 size: 11 residues. CDR3 coding DNA: TGTGCCAGCAGCTCCCTTTTAGAAGCTTTCTTT. It encodes CASSSLLEAFF.